This is a list of T cell receptor beta chains from one sample in a study of STAT5B mutations in CD4+ large granular lymphocyte leukemia. The method was immunoSEQ multiplex PCR; TCRdb's version includes in-frame clones alone and lacks a portion of them. This table has 25,000 to 30,000 clones, more than 60% appearing once. Material: CD4+ T cells from blood buffy coats. Receptor source: a human donor in good health. CDR3s include the opening cysteine and the closing phenylalanine or tryptophan.

CDR3 protein: CASSLEGLAGTETQYF; V gene: TRBV9; CDR3 length: 16; J gene: TRBJ2-5
CDR3 protein: CASSSSGLVAESQYF; V gene: TRBV13; CDR3 length: 15; J gene: TRBJ2-5
CDR3 protein: CASSILGAQYF; V gene: TRBV19; CDR3 length: 11; J gene: TRBJ2-3
CDR3 protein: CASRQTGGQAEAFF; V gene: TRBV25-1; CDR3 length: 14; J gene: TRBJ1-1
CDR3 protein: CASSLGQLHQPQHF; V gene: TRBV28; CDR3 length: 14; J gene: TRBJ1-5
CDR3 protein: CASNPGGLTEAFF; V gene: TRBV6-1; CDR3 length: 13; J gene: TRBJ1-1
CDR3 protein: CASTPGTGRTDTQYF; V gene: TRBV27; CDR3 length: 15; J gene: TRBJ2-3
CDR3 protein: CASSLGRIRADEQFF; V gene: TRBV14; CDR3 length: 15; J gene: TRBJ2-1
CDR3 protein: CATTRQAEYYGYTF; V gene: TRBV6-1; CDR3 length: 14; J gene: TRBJ1-2
CDR3 protein: CASSRDRGGQPQHF; V gene: TRBV27; CDR3 length: 14; J gene: TRBJ1-5
CDR3 protein: CASTRSPGGNEKLFF; V gene: TRBV19; CDR3 length: 15; J gene: TRBJ1-4
CDR3 protein: CASSLGAGDTEAFF; V gene: TRBV5-1; CDR3 length: 14; J gene: TRBJ1-1
CDR3 protein: CAISGTGTEKVYSNQPQHF; V gene: TRBV10-3; CDR3 length: 19; J gene: TRBJ1-5
CDR3 protein: CASRTSGSRNEQFF; V gene: TRBV14; CDR3 length: 14; J gene: TRBJ2-1
CDR3 protein: CASSTLGQDYNEQFF; V gene: TRBV27; CDR3 length: 15; J gene: TRBJ2-1
CDR3 protein: CASSVGGTPNEKLFF; V gene: TRBV9; CDR3 length: 15; J gene: TRBJ1-4
CDR3 protein: CASSFGGGFEETQYF; V gene: TRBV28; CDR3 length: 15; J gene: TRBJ2-5
CDR3 protein: CATGPYEQYF; V gene: TRBV23-1; CDR3 length: 10; J gene: TRBJ2-7